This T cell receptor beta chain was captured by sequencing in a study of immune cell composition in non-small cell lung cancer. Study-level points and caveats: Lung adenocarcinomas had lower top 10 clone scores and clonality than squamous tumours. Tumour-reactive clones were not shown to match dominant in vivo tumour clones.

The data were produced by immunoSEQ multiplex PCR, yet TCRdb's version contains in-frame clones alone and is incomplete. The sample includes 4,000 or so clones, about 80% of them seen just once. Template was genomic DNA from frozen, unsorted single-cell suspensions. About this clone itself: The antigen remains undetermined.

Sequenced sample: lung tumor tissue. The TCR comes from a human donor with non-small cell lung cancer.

The CDR3 sequence: CASSPRDDYEQYF. The CDR3 nucleotides read TGTGCCAGCAGCCCTAGGGATGACTACGAGCAGTACTTC. The V gene is TRBV28, the J gene TRBJ2-7, with D hard to call. CDR1 and CDR2 from the germline V gene are MDHEN and SYDVKM. V dropped 6 bases and J dropped 3 bases, with 12 bases sitting between them. The CDR3 totals 13 residues.